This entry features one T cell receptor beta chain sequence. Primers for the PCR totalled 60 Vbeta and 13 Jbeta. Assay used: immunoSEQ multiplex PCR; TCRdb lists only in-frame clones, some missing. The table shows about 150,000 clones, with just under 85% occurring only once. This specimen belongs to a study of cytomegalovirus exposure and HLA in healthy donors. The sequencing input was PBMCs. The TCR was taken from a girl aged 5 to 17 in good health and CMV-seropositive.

The CDR3 loop reads CATSYRKGTDTQYF. The CDR3 nucleotides read TGTGCCACCAGTTACAGGAAAGGCACAGATACGCAGTATTTT. The chain joins TRBV15 to TRBJ2-3; D might be TRBD1 (5 bases). V lost 6 bases to trimming and J lost 1 base, with 11 bases between them. The germline V gene encodes CDR1 LNHNV and CDR2 YYDKDF (reference sequence). This CDR3 has 14 amino acids.